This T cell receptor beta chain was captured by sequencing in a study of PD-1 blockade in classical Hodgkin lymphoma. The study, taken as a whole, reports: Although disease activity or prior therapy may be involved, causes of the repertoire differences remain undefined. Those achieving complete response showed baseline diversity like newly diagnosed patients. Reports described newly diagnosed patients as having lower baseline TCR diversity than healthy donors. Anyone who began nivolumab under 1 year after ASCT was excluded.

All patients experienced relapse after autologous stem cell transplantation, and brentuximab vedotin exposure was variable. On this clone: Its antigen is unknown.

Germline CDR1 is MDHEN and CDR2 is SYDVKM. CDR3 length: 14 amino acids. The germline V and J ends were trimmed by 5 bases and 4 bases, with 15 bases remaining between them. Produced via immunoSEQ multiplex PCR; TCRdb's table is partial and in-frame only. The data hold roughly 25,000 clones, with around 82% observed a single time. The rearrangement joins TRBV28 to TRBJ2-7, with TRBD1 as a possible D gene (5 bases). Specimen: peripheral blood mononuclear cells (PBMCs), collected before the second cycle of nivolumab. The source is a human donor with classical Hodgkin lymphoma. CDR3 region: CASSTRTRVYEQYF. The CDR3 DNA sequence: TGTGCCAGCAGTACACGGACACGGGTATACGAGCAGTACTTC.